A selection of T cell receptor beta chains follows, all from one sample in a study of T-cell memory formation after mild COVID-19. Each CDR3 protein is one row after TCRdb ran MiXCR on the 5' RACE reads. In the table there are roughly 68,000 distinct CDR3 sequences, 16% of which are singletons. Sample: PBMCs or a T cell subset sorted from them (not recorded which). These receptors originate from an adult woman who had mild COVID-19 (a few samples of this study predate the infection). Cell type and time point are not known. Each CDR3 is given with its conserved first and last residue. A D gene is named only where the DNA matches it firmly. For some rows the clone size is stated as once, few or many, or as a class when expanded; others skip it.

V gene	clone size	J gene	D gene	CDR3 protein	CDR3 DNA
TRBV29-1	NA	TRBJ1-1	NA	CSVEGLNTEAFF	TGCAGCGTTGAGGGCTTGAACACTGAAGCTTTCTTT
TRBV7-8	NA	TRBJ2-7	NA	CASSLGAGGDEQYF	TGTGCCAGCAGCTTAGGGGCAGGGGGGGACGAGCAGTACTTC
TRBV20-1	few	TRBJ2-5	TRBD1	CSARGQGDFGETQYF	TGCAGTGCTAGAGGACAGGGTGACTTCGGGGAGACCCAGTACTTC
TRBV29-1	many	TRBJ2-5	TRBD2	CSVEEDKGGETQYF	TGCAGCGTTGAAGAAGACAAGGGAGGGGAGACCCAGTACTTC
TRBV7-6	few	TRBJ2-7	TRBD2	CASSSSRGEGVEQYF	TGTGCCAGCAGCTCATCCCGCGGGGAGGGCGTCGAGCAGTACTTC
TRBV7-9	many	TRBJ2-7	NA	CASSLGSGEQYF	TGTGCCAGCAGCTTAGGAAGTGGCGAGCAGTACTTC
TRBV29-1	few	TRBJ1-5	NA	CSVEDRGLGQPQHF	TGCAGCGTTGAAGATCGGGGGCTCGGGCAGCCCCAGCATTTT
TRBV7-9	once	TRBJ2-1	TRBD2	CASSALAGGYNEQFF	TGTGCCAGCAGCGCCCTAGCGGGGGGTTACAATGAGCAGTTCTTC
TRBV12-3/TRBV12-4	NA	TRBJ1-5	NA	CASSLLDRGQPQHF	TGTGCCAGCAGTTTATTAGACAGAGGTCAGCCCCAGCATTTT
TRBV19	few	TRBJ2-7	NA	CASSMGDRLGSYEQYF	TGTGCCAGTAGTATGGGGGACCGACTCGGATCCTACGAGCAGTACTTC
TRBV2	few	TRBJ1-1	TRBD1	CASSSPGTGANTEAFF	TGTGCCAGCAGTTCACCCGGGACAGGGGCAAACACTGAAGCTTTCTTT
TRBV6-5	NA	TRBJ1-1	TRBD1	CASRHGQGNTEAFF	TGTGCCAGCAGACATGGACAGGGCAACACTGAAGCTTTCTTT
TRBV6-2/TRBV6-3	many	TRBJ2-5	NA	CASSALVYQETQYF	TGTGCCAGCAGTGCCCTAGTGTACCAAGAGACCCAGTACTTC
TRBV11-3	NA	TRBJ2-2	NA	CASSLGTSGRLTGELFF	TGTGCCAGCAGCTTAGGCACTAGTGGGAGGTTGACCGGGGAGCTGTTTTTT
TRBV12-3/TRBV12-4	NA	TRBJ1-1	NA	CASRAPGTSKGSMNTEAFF	TGTGCCAGCAGGGCCCCCGGGACCAGTAAGGGATCAATGAACACTGAAGCTTTCTTT
TRBV12-3/TRBV12-4	NA	TRBJ2-5	NA	CASSLSRETQYF	TGTGCCAGCAGTTTAAGTAGGGAGACCCAGTACTTC
TRBV10-3	few	TRBJ1-1	NA	CAISHGGTEAFF	TGTGCCATCAGTCACGGGGGCACTGAAGCTTTCTTT
TRBV6-5	NA	TRBJ1-6	NA	CASRVQNSPLHF	TGTGCCAGCAGAGTACAGAATTCACCCCTCCACTTT
TRBV6-5	few	TRBJ1-1	NA	CASRNRATEAFF	TGTGCCAGCAGGAACAGGGCCACTGAAGCTTTCTTT
TRBV10-3	few	TRBJ2-3	NA	CAISELGGITDTQYF	TGTGCCATCAGTGAATTGGGGGGAATCACAGATACGCAGTATTTT
TRBV7-9	NA	TRBJ2-1	NA	CASSLPVGREDSYNEQFF	TGTGCCAGCAGCTTACCCGTGGGAAGAGAGGATTCGTACAATGAGCAGTTCTTC
TRBV6-2/TRBV6-3	few	TRBJ2-7	NA	CASSPQGASAYEQYF	TGTGCCAGCAGTCCACAGGGAGCCTCTGCATACGAGCAGTACTTC
TRBV20-1	NA	TRBJ2-7	NA	CSALPDSLYEQYF	TGCAGTGCTCTTCCCGACAGTCTCTACGAGCAGTACTTC
TRBV7-9	NA	TRBJ2-7	NA	CASSHHRDPTYEQYF	TGTGCCAGCAGCCACCATAGGGACCCTACCTACGAGCAGTACTTC
TRBV12-5	few	TRBJ1-5	TRBD1	CASGLQGQLNQPQHF	TGTGCTAGTGGTTTGCAGGGACAGCTCAATCAGCCCCAGCATTTT
TRBV4-3	NA	TRBJ2-7	TRBD1	CASSHETPYTGTGSYEQYF	TGCGCCAGCAGCCACGAAACCCCGTATACCGGGACAGGGTCCTACGAGCAGTACTTC
TRBV12-3/TRBV12-4	few	TRBJ2-5	NA	CASSFTQAGETQYF	TGTGCCAGCAGTTTTACACAAGCGGGAGAGACCCAGTACTTC
TRBV29-1	NA	TRBJ2-7	NA	CSARKEGYEQYF	TGCAGCGCGAGGAAGGAAGGCTACGAGCAGTACTTC
TRBV6-5	NA	TRBJ1-4	NA	CASSYSVTRETNEKLFF	TGTGCCAGCAGTTACTCGGTAACGAGGGAAACTAATGAAAAACTGTTTTTT
TRBV7-9	many	TRBJ2-7	NA	CASSLDRYYEQYF	TGTGCCAGCAGCTTAGACAGATACTACGAGCAGTACTTC
TRBV7-9	few	TRBJ2-2	NA	CASERKYTGELFF	TGTGCCAGCGAAAGAAAATACACCGGGGAGCTGTTTTTT
TRBV12-3/TRBV12-4	NA	TRBJ2-5	NA	CASSFASGPYQETQYF	TGTGCCAGCAGTTTCGCGTCAGGGCCGTACCAAGAGACCCAGTACTTC
TRBV20-1	NA	TRBJ1-1	NA	CSVPAPRLPEAFF	TGCAGTGTCCCCGCCCCTCGACTACCTGAAGCTTTCTTT
TRBV7-2	NA	TRBJ2-3	TRBD2	CASSLSSGTGTDTQYF	TGTGCCAGCAGCTTGTCTAGCGGGACTGGGACAGATACGCAGTATTTT
TRBV20-1	few	TRBJ2-1	TRBD2	CSAPAGGNYNEQFF	TGCAGTGCTCCTGCGGGGGGGAATTACAATGAGCAGTTCTTC
TRBV7-9	few	TRBJ2-7	TRBD1	CASSQSDRVYEQYF	TGTGCCAGCAGCCAATCGGACAGGGTATACGAGCAGTACTTC
TRBV3-1	NA	TRBJ2-5	TRBD2	CASSQAIAGGPQETQYF	TGTGCCAGCAGCCAGGCAATAGCGGGGGGACCCCAAGAGACCCAGTACTTC
TRBV12-3/TRBV12-4	few	TRBJ2-3	NA	CASSPAGNTDTQYF	TGTGCCAGCAGTCCGGCAGGGAACACAGATACGCAGTATTTT
TRBV7-6	NA	TRBJ2-7	TRBD2	CASSPRGWSYEQYF	TGTGCCAGCAGCCCGCGGGGGTGGTCCTACGAGCAGTACTTC
TRBV6-5	NA	TRBJ1-5	NA	CASSLQGSNQPQHF	TGTGCCAGCAGCCTACAGGGAAGCAATCAGCCCCAGCATTTT
TRBV7-6	NA	TRBJ1-1	NA	CASSSPDGSTEAFF	TGTGCCAGCAGCTCACCCGACGGGAGCACTGAAGCTTTCTTT
TRBV9	NA	TRBJ2-7	NA	CASSEGGGTGYEQYF	TGTGCCAGCAGCGAAGGCGGGGGGACAGGTTACGAGCAGTACTTC
TRBV27	few	TRBJ2-7	TRBD2	CASSLSWRDYPDEQYF	TGTGCCAGCAGTTTATCTTGGAGGGACTATCCGGACGAGCAGTACTTC
TRBV12-3/TRBV12-4	NA	TRBJ2-5	TRBD2	CASTNLLGAGGSLETQYF	TGTGCCAGCACCAACCTACTAGGAGCGGGGGGTAGTTTAGAGACCCAGTACTTC
TRBV12-3/TRBV12-4	few	TRBJ2-1	TRBD2	CASNKIGTSGTNEQFF	TGTGCCAGCAACAAGATCGGGACTAGCGGGACCAATGAGCAGTTCTTC
TRBV7-9	few	TRBJ2-3	TRBD1	CALDRGYTDTQYF	TGTGCCCTGGACAGGGGATACACAGATACGCAGTATTTT